Listed here is a single T cell receptor beta chain. CDR3 length equals 16 residues. With 3 bases clipped from V and 2 bases from J, the junction kept 4 bases outside the gene matches. Germline assignment: CDR1 LNHNV and CDR2 YYDKDF (reference sequence). This record comes from a study of blood T cell repertoires in COVID-19. The assay was immunoSEQ multiplex PCR, and TCRdb's table has in-frame clones only and misses some. The data show 250,000 to 300,000 clones, roughly 89% seen once. The rearrangement joins TRBV15 to TRBJ2-5, with 12 bases lining up with TRBD2. The sequence came from a man between 50 and 59 years old with acute or convalescent COVID-19. Sample: peripheral blood. The CDR3 DNA sequence: TGTGCCACCAGCAGCGACCTAGCGGGGGGGCAAGAGACCCAGTACTTC. This translates into CATSSDLAGGQETQYF.